The clone carrying this TCR beta chain was observed at least ten times. Its antigen is as yet unknown. This sample was taken from a study of T cells in Graves' hyperthyroidism and ophthalmopathy. The study's findings and limits: Most clonotypes expanded in thyroid above 0.001 were likewise present in blood.

Amplified TCR beta CDR3 regions came from RNA transcripts. HTBI primers were the set used in a first-round RT-PCR of the TCR CDR3. Via MiXCR, TCRdb re-called the multiplex PCR reads, giving one row per CDR3 protein. In the table there are approximately 400,000 distinct CDR3 sequences, approximately 17% of which are singletons. Trimming cost V 6 bases and J 4 bases, with 15 bases left between them. This CDR3 comprises 14 residues. Germline CDR1 and CDR2: KGHSH and LQKENI. Under 3 months was the duration of disease in ophthalmopathy patients, who also had a Clinical Activity Score of at least 3 and a NOSPECS grade of at least 4. Any patient presenting with uncontrolled infection, other autoimmune disease, pregnancy or lactation was left out.

The receptor comes from a man in his late teens or twenties with Graves' ophthalmopathy. The sequenced sample consisted of blood. The chain has TRBV18 and TRBJ1-1; possible D gene TRBD1, 5 bases. The DNA for the CDR3 is TGTGCCAGCTCGGAAGGGGCTTCGGTCACTGAAGCTTTCTTT. Protein: CASSEGASVTEAFF.